These T cell receptor beta chains were read from a single sample in a study of blood T cell repertoires in COVID-19. Libraries were prepared by immunoSEQ multiplex PCR; TCRdb keeps only in-frame clonotypes and omits some of them. The table records 300,000 or so clones, roughly 90% of them present only once. Sequenced sample: peripheral blood. Receptors were obtained from a woman between 25 and 40 years old with COVID-19, enrolled during active disease. The CDR3 runs from the conserved cysteine through the conserved F or W. The order of the fields is clone size, CDR3 length, D gene, J gene, V gene, CDR3 DNA, CDR3 protein. The D gene is left open where the match is weak. A clone size is listed for some rows: how often the clone was seen (once, few, many), or a class if it is expanded.

abundance: .; len: 16; d_gene: .; j_gene: TRBJ1-4; v_gene: TRBV7-9; CDR3nt: TGTGCCAGCAGCCCTCAACAAGGACATCCGGATGAAAAACTGTTTTTT; CDR3aa: CASSPQQGHPDEKLFF
abundance: once; len: 14; d_gene: TRBD2; j_gene: TRBJ2-2; v_gene: TRBV7-3; CDR3nt: TGTGCCAGCAGCCCTACTAGCGGCACCGGGGAGCTGTTTTTT; CDR3aa: CASSPTSGTGELFF
abundance: .; len: 14; d_gene: .; j_gene: TRBJ2-5; v_gene: TRBV1; CDR3nt: TGCACCAGCAGCCAACTAGCGGGCGGGGAGACCCAGTACTTC; CDR3aa: CTSSQLAGGETQYF
abundance: few; len: 14; d_gene: .; j_gene: TRBJ1-2; v_gene: TRBV5-5; CDR3nt: TGTGCCAGCAGCGGGGACACCGCTAACTATGGCTACACCTTC; CDR3aa: CASSGDTANYGYTF
abundance: .; len: 13; d_gene: .; j_gene: TRBJ1-4; v_gene: TRBV19; CDR3nt: TGTGCCAGTAGTACGAGGACTGTTGAAAAACTGTTTTTT; CDR3aa: CASSTRTVEKLFF
abundance: .; len: 13; d_gene: TRBD2; j_gene: TRBJ2-5; v_gene: TRBV14; CDR3nt: TGTGCCAGCAGCCCGGCGGGAGCCGAGACCCAGTACTTC; CDR3aa: CASSPAGAETQYF
abundance: .; len: 15; d_gene: .; j_gene: TRBJ2-6; v_gene: TRBV28; CDR3nt: TGTGCCAGCAGCTCTACAGGGAGTGGGGCCAACGTCCTGACTTTC; CDR3aa: CASSSTGSGANVLTF
abundance: few; len: 18; d_gene: .; j_gene: TRBJ2-1; v_gene: TRBV4-1; CDR3nt: TGCGCCAGCAGCCAAGATCCAGCCCCGGGGGACTTTTACAATGAGCAGTTCTTC; CDR3aa: CASSQDPAPGDFYNEQFF
abundance: .; len: 13; d_gene: .; j_gene: TRBJ2-7; v_gene: TRBV21-1; CDR3nt: TGTGCCAGCAGCAAAGCGGGAGCCTACGAGCAGTACTTC; CDR3aa: CASSKAGAYEQYF
abundance: .; len: 15; d_gene: TRBD1; j_gene: TRBJ1-1; v_gene: TRBV19; CDR3nt: TGTGCCAGTAGTTCACGGGACAGAACGAACACTGAAGCTTTCTTT; CDR3aa: CASSSRDRTNTEAFF
abundance: few; len: 13; d_gene: .; j_gene: TRBJ1-6; v_gene: TRBV2; CDR3nt: TGTGCCAGCAGGGAGGAGAATAATTCACCCCTCCACTTT; CDR3aa: CASREENNSPLHF
abundance: .; len: 16; d_gene: TRBD1; j_gene: TRBJ2-3; v_gene: TRBV19; CDR3nt: TGTGCCAGTAGTACTCCGACAGCCAGGGGGCCAGATACGCAGTATTTT; CDR3aa: CASSTPTARGPDTQYF
abundance: .; len: 13; d_gene: .; j_gene: TRBJ1-2; v_gene: TRBV19; CDR3nt: TGTGCCAGTAGTATTGGAGGGTTCTATGGCTACACCTTC; CDR3aa: CASSIGGFYGYTF
abundance: .; len: 16; d_gene: .; j_gene: TRBJ2-2; v_gene: TRBV28; CDR3nt: TGTGCCAGCAGTCAACCGACAGCCAGGGGACCCGGGGAGCTGTTTTTT; CDR3aa: CASSQPTARGPGELFF
abundance: .; len: 14; d_gene: .; j_gene: TRBJ2-7; v_gene: TRBV15; CDR3nt: TGTGCCACCAGCAGAGTAGCGGACTCCTACGAGCAGTACTTC; CDR3aa: CATSRVADSYEQYF
abundance: once; len: 13; d_gene: .; j_gene: TRBJ2-1; v_gene: TRBV12-3/TRBV12-4; CDR3nt: TGTGCCAGCAGTTTAAAACGAGCGGACAGTCAGTTCTTC; CDR3aa: CASSLKRADSQFF
abundance: .; len: 13; d_gene: TRBD1; j_gene: TRBJ1-2; v_gene: TRBV12-3/TRBV12-4; CDR3nt: TGTGCCAGCAGTTTCGGGACAGCCTATGGCTACACCTTC; CDR3aa: CASSFGTAYGYTF
abundance: .; len: 14; d_gene: TRBD2; j_gene: TRBJ2-2; v_gene: TRBV25-1; CDR3nt: TGTGCCAGCAGACTAGCGGGAGAGGAAGAGGAGCTGTTTTTT; CDR3aa: CASRLAGEEEELFF
abundance: .; len: 11; d_gene: .; j_gene: TRBJ2-2; v_gene: TRBV19; CDR3nt: TGTGCCAGTCGTCTTTCCGGGGAGCTGTTTTTT; CDR3aa: CASRLSGELFF
abundance: .; len: 16; d_gene: .; j_gene: TRBJ2-1; v_gene: TRBV5-4; CDR3nt: TGTGCCAGCAGCTTCCCCCGGTCCCCATCGAGGAATGAGCAGTTCTTC; CDR3aa: CASSFPRSPSRNEQFF
abundance: .; len: 11; d_gene: .; j_gene: TRBJ1-1; v_gene: TRBV5-1; CDR3nt: TGCGCCAGCAGTAAGGAGGCTGAAGCTTTCTTT; CDR3aa: CASSKEAEAFF
abundance: once; len: 16; d_gene: TRBD1; j_gene: TRBJ2-2; v_gene: TRBV7-8; CDR3nt: TGTGCCAGCAGCTTAGGTAGGGGGCGCCGGACCGGGGAGCTGTTTTTT; CDR3aa: CASSLGRGRRTGELFF
abundance: .; len: 15; d_gene: .; j_gene: TRBJ2-3; v_gene: TRBV2; CDR3nt: TGTGCCAGCAGCGCGGACAGGAGGGGCACAGATACGCAGTATTTT; CDR3aa: CASSADRRGTDTQYF
abundance: .; len: 17; d_gene: TRBD2; j_gene: TRBJ2-1; v_gene: TRBV5-8; CDR3nt: TGTGCCAGCAGCTTACCATGGGGCGGGAGAAGGTACAATGAGCAGTTCTTC; CDR3aa: CASSLPWGGRRYNEQFF
abundance: .; len: 17; d_gene: TRBD1; j_gene: TRBJ1-1; v_gene: TRBV18; CDR3nt: TGTGCCAGCTCACCACAGTTCTGGACAGGGGGGAACACTGAAGCTTTCTTT; CDR3aa: CASSPQFWTGGNTEAFF
abundance: .; len: 18; d_gene: TRBD2; j_gene: TRBJ2-1; v_gene: TRBV19; CDR3nt: TGTGCCAGTAGCAGTTACTACCGACTAGCGGGTAACTACAATGAGCAGTTCTTC; CDR3aa: CASSSYYRLAGNYNEQFF
abundance: .; len: 15; d_gene: .; j_gene: TRBJ2-4; v_gene: TRBV28; CDR3nt: TGTGCCAGCAGTTCGACAGGTCTAGCCAAAAACATTCAGTACTTC; CDR3aa: CASSSTGLAKNIQYF
abundance: .; len: 14; d_gene: .; j_gene: TRBJ1-4; v_gene: TRBV5-1; CDR3nt: TGCGCCAGCAGTCGGTTACCAACTAATGAAAAACTGTTTTTT; CDR3aa: CASSRLPTNEKLFF
abundance: .; len: 13; d_gene: .; j_gene: TRBJ2-1; v_gene: TRBV29-1; CDR3nt: TGCAGCGTTGGTTCCAGCTCCTACAATGAGCAGTTCTTC; CDR3aa: CSVGSSSYNEQFF
abundance: .; len: 16; d_gene: .; j_gene: TRBJ1-1; v_gene: TRBV4-2; CDR3nt: TGTGCCAGCAGCCAAGGTGAGTGGCAGGGGAACACTGAAGCTTTCTTT; CDR3aa: CASSQGEWQGNTEAFF
abundance: .; len: 13; d_gene: .; j_gene: TRBJ1-5; v_gene: TRBV7-2; CDR3nt: TGTGCCAGCAGCCCACAACGCCTTCAGCCCCAGCATTTT; CDR3aa: CASSPQRLQPQHF
abundance: .; len: 17; d_gene: TRBD1; j_gene: TRBJ1-5; v_gene: TRBV5-8; CDR3nt: TGTGCCAGCAACCAACCTCGGACAGGGTATAGCAATCAGCCCCAGCATTTT; CDR3aa: CASNQPRTGYSNQPQHF
abundance: .; len: 19; d_gene: TRBD1; j_gene: TRBJ1-2; v_gene: TRBV5-8; CDR3nt: TGTGCCAGCAGCTTGTTCGGACAGGGCCGGATCTCTAAAAGCTATGGCTACACCTTC; CDR3aa: CASSLFGQGRISKSYGYTF
abundance: .; len: 17; d_gene: .; j_gene: TRBJ2-2; v_gene: TRBV4-1; CDR3nt: TGCGCCAGCAGCCAAGATCAACCCGGCTGGGGGGCCGGGGAGCTGTTTTTT; CDR3aa: CASSQDQPGWGAGELFF
abundance: .; len: 14; d_gene: .; j_gene: TRBJ1-5; v_gene: TRBV6-2/TRBV6-3; CDR3nt: TGTGCCAGCAGTCAAGCGAATAGCAATCAGCCCCAGCATTTT; CDR3aa: CASSQANSNQPQHF
abundance: .; len: 15; d_gene: .; j_gene: TRBJ1-3; v_gene: TRBV11-2; CDR3nt: TGTGCCAGCAGCTTAATGTCCAGCTCTGGAAACACCATATATTTT; CDR3aa: CASSLMSSSGNTIYF
abundance: .; len: 18; d_gene: TRBD1; j_gene: TRBJ2-7; v_gene: TRBV18; CDR3nt: TGTGCCAGCTCACCACTGGGCTTCACAATGGACAGGAGCTACGAGCAGTACTTC; CDR3aa: CASSPLGFTMDRSYEQYF